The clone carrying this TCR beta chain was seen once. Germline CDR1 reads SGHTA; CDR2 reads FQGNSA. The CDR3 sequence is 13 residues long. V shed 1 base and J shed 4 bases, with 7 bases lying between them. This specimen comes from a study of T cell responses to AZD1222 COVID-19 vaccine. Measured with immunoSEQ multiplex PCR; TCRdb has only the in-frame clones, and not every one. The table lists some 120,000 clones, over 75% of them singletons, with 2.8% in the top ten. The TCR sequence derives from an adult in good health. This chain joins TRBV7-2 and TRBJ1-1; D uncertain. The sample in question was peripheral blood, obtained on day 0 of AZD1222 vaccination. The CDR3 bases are TGTGCCAGCAGCTTAGTGGGGAGCACTGAAGCTTTCTTT. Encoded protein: CASSLVGSTEAFF.